The source of this T cell receptor beta chain is a study of blood T cell repertoires in COVID-19. Across the whole study: From T cells, B-cell-depleted T cells, or PBMCs came the material, which was cDNA or gDNA.

This CDR3 spans 15 amino acids. V gave up 8 bases and J gave up 6 bases, with 19 bases separating them. The germline V gene has CDR1 KGHDR and CDR2 SFDVKD. Original processing methods: Reference gene primer amplification gave estimated nucleated cell counts. Sequencing was performed with immunoSEQ multiplex PCR; in TCRdb, only in-frame clones are kept and a portion is missing. D and trimming come from the DNA, and the V and J calls and clone size come from that table. Of about 220,000 clones in the sample, around 91% were seen once. Sequenced sample: PBMCs or T cells enriched from blood (not recorded which). The clonotype originates from a young woman in a cohort exposed to, infected with or recovered from COVID-19 (not recorded which). The chain uses TRBV24-1 and TRBJ2-1, with D tentatively TRBD1 (5 bases). CDR3 sequence (DNA): TGTGCCACCATGAGACAGCCAGTCCGGATCAATGAGCAGTTCTTC. Translated, it gives CATMRQPVRINEQFF.